Below, 9 T cell receptor beta chains from the same sample are listed, as sequenced in a study of blood T cell repertoires in COVID-19. The table came from immunoSEQ multiplex PCR; TCRdb's copy has only in-frame clones and leaves some out. The table shows 140,000 or so clones, with roughly 81% occurring only once. Material for sequencing was peripheral blood. These receptors came from a human donor with acute or convalescent COVID-19. The donor label of this sample is uncertain.

This sequence joins TRBV29-1 and TRBJ2-7, with D possibly being TRBD2 (6 bases). The germline V and J ends were trimmed by 4 bases and 4 bases, with 20 bases remaining between them. Germline CDR1 SQVTM, CDR2 ANQGSEA. The CDR3 is 15 amino acids. The DNA for the CDR3 is TGCAGCGTTGGTCCCGGTTGGGGGGAGAATTACGAGCAGTACTTC. Amino acids: CSVGPGWGENYEQYF.

The rearrangement links TRBV7-9 to TRBJ1-1, with 10 bases matching TRBD1. The trim removed 1 base at V and 3 bases at J, leaving 2 bases unmatched. Germline lookup yields CDR1 SEHNR and CDR2 FQNEAQ (reference sequence). The CDR3 consists of 15 residues. The CDR3: CASSLGQGADTEAFF. The CDR3 region has the DNA TGTGCCAGCAGCTTAGGACAGGGGGCCGACACTGAAGCTTTCTTT.

CDR3 nucleotide sequence: TGTGCCAGCAGCGGGGAAACAGGGAGGGCGACAAGCTCCTACAATGAGCAGTTCTTC. Amino acids: CASSGETGRATSSYNEQFF. The chain carries TRBV7-6 and TRBJ2-1; perhaps TRBD2 as D (7 bases). This CDR3 is built from 19 residues. Trimming took 5 bases from V and 0 from J, leaving 23 bases between them. Looked up from germline, CDR1 is SGHVS and CDR2 is FNYEAQ.

This clone showed up just once. The J gene is TRBJ1-6, the V gene TRBV4-1, with D perhaps TRBD1 (5 bases). In germline, CDR1 is MGHRA, CDR2 YSYEKL. The CDR3 sequence is 17 residues long. The germline V and J ends were trimmed by 4 bases and 9 bases, with 22 bases remaining between them. The DNA for the CDR3 is TGCGCCAGCAGCCCCAACGATGCAGGGTACTTGGGTTCACCCCTCCACTTT. This translates into CASSPNDAGYLGSPLHF.

The CDR3 loop reads CATLTWGMNTEAFF. DNA of the CDR3: TGTGCCACCCTTACCTGGGGCATGAACACTGAAGCTTTCTTT. J is TRBJ1-1 and V is TRBV6-5, with D tentatively TRBD1 (5 bases). The CDR3 extends over 14 amino acids. With 10 bases removed from V and 0 bases from J, the gap between germline ends came to 15 bases. Germline V gives CDR1 MNHEY, CDR2 SVGAGI.

This clone has a handful of counts. J is TRBJ2-2 and V is TRBV2; 8 positions match TRBD2. Losses at the gene ends were 6 bases for V and 4 bases for J; bases not matched to a gene: 7. Germline CDR1 SNHLY, CDR2 FYNNEI. The length of the CDR3 is 15 residues. CDR3 residues: CASRNGGAGTGELFF. Here the CDR3 DNA reads TGTGCCAGCAGGAACGGGGGGGCGGGCACCGGGGAGCTGTTTTTT. Drawing the rest from reference TRBV2 and TRBJ2-2, the complete variable domain is EPEVTQTPSHQVTQMGQEVILRCVPISNHLYFYWYRQILGQKVEFLVSFYNNEISEKSEIFDDQFSVERPDGSNFTLKIRSTKLEDSAMYFCASRNGGAGTGELFFGEGSRLTVL.

Comment on this clone: This sample also contains other DNA sequences that code for the same CDR3. V usage is TRBV3-1 (or the pseudogene TRBV3-2) and J usage is TRBJ2-4; D is undetermined. Trimming took 1 base from V and 16 from J, leaving 11 bases between them. Germline CDR1 is LGHDT and CDR2 is YNNKEL (reference sequence). This CDR3 is built from 11 residues. The CDR3 here is CASSQALEQYF. In DNA, the CDR3 is TGTGCCAGCAGCCAAGCTCTAGAGCAATACTTC.

This rearrangement joins TRBV4-3 to TRBJ2-2; 8 bases fit TRBD2. Germline V gene lookup returns CDR1 LGHNA and CDR2 YSLEER. CDR3 length: 14 amino acids. The V segment lost 8 bases and the J segment 7 bases; nucleotides outside the gene matches: 9. CDR3 sequence reads: CASGLAGSGGELFF. DNA for the CDR3: TGCGCCAGCGGTCTAGCGGGCTCGGGCGGGGAGCTGTTTTTT.

V and J are TRBV28 and TRBJ1-4; D is undetermined. The germline CDR1 and CDR2 sequences are MDHEN and SYDVKM. V lost 7 bases, J lost 4 bases, and 7 bases lay in between. The CDR3 is made up of 12 amino acids. The CDR3, as DNA: TGTGCCAGCACCGATAGTAATGAAAAACTGTTTTTT. Translation: CASTDSNEKLFF.